This TCR beta chain was recovered during a study of memory CD4+ T cells and cytomegalovirus serostatus. Produced via immunoSEQ multiplex PCR; TCRdb's table is partial and in-frame only. Among around 60,000 clones listed, 75% to 80% were seen once. Trimming at V came to 0 bases and at J to 3 bases, leaving 8 bases not matched to a gene. CDR1 is SGHKS, CDR2 YYEKEE, per germline (reference sequence). The CDR3 is made up of 17 amino acids. The sort gate was single viable CD3+CD4+CD8-CD45RO+ cells for memory CD4+ T cells. This clonotype originated in an adult in good health and CMV-seronegative. Sequences were obtained from memory CD4+ T cells from blood. The rearrangement links TRBV5-5 to TRBJ1-3; 8 bases line up with TRBD1. The CDR3 spells CASSLGPQGALGNTIYF. CDR3 sequence (DNA): TGTGCCAGCAGCTTGGGGCCCCAGGGGGCCCTTGGAAACACCATATATTTT.